Below, one T cell receptor (beta chain) is given with its context. Around 2 micrograms of genomic DNA from cryopreserved PBMCs went into TCR beta libraries. Germline assignment: CDR1 SQVTM and CDR2 ANQGSEA. This CDR3 contains 13 residues. The V segment lost 4 bases and the J segment 2 bases; nucleotides outside the gene matches: 3. These data come from a study of cytotoxic CD8 clonotypes in ibrutinib-treated CLL. Data came from immunoSEQ multiplex PCR; TCRdb stores just in-frame clones and leaves some out. The table has 300,000 to 350,000 clones, about 77% seen once. Here the sequenced sample was PBMCs, taken before ibrutinib treatment. The receptor's source is a human donor with chronic lymphocytic leukemia. The rearrangement links TRBV29-1 to TRBJ2-7; 9 nucleotides line up with TRBD2. The CDR3 loop reads CSVASGDTYEQYF. CDR3 nucleotide sequence: TGCAGCGTTGCTAGCGGGGACACCTACGAGCAGTACTTC.